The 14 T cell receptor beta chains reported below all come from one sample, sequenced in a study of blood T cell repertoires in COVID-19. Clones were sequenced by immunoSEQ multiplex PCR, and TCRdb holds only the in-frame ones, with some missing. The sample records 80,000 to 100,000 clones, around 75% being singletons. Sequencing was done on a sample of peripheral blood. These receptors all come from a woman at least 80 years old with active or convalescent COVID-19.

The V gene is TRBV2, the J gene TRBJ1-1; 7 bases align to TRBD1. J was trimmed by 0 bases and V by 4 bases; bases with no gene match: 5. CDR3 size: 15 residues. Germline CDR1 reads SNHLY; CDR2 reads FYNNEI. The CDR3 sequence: CASSAQGTMNTEAFF. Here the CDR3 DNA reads TGTGCCAGCAGTGCACAGGGGACCATGAACACTGAAGCTTTCTTT.

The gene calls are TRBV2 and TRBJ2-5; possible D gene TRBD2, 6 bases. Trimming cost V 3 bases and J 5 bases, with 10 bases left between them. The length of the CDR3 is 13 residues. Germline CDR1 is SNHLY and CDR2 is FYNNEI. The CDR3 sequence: CASSELRGETQYF. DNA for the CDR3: TGTGCCAGCAGTGAGTTGCGGGGTGAGACCCAGTACTTC.

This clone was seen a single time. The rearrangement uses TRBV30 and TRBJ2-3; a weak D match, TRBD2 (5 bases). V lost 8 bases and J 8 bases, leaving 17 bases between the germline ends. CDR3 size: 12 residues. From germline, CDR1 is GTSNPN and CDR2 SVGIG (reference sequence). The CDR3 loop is CAKSWESGTQYF. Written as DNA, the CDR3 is TGTGCCAAGAGCTGGGAGAGCGGTACGCAGTATTTT.

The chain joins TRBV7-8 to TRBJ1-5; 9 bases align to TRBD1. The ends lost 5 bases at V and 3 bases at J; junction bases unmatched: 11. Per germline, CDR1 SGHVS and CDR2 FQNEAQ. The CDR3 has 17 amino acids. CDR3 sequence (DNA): TGTGCCAGCAGCCGAAAACCGGGACAGGGATTCAATCAGCCCCAGCATTTT. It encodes CASSRKPGQGFNQPQHF. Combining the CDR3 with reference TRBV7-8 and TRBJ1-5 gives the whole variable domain GAGVSQSPRYKVAKRGQDVALRCDPISGHVSLFWYQQALGQGPEFLTYFQNEAQLDKSGLPSDRFFAERPEGSVSTLKIQRTQQEDSAVYLCASSRKPGQGFNQPQHFGDGTRLSIL.

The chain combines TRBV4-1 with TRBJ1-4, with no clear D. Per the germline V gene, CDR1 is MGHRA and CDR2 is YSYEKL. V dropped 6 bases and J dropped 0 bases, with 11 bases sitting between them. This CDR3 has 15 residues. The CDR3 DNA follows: TGCGCCAGCAGTTCCGGGGATACAACTAATGAAAAACTGTTTTTT. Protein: CASSSGDTTNEKLFF.

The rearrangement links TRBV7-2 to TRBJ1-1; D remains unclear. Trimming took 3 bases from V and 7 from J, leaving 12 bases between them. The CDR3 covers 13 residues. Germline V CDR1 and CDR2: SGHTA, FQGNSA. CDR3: CASSFGAEREAFF. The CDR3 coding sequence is TGTGCCAGCAGCTTCGGAGCTGAACGTGAAGCTTTCTTT.

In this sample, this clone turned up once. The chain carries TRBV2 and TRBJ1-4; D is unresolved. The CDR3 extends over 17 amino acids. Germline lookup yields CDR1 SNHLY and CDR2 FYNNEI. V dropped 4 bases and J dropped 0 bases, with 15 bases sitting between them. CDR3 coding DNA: TGTGCCAGCAGTGCACCGCGGGAGGTGGCAACTAATGAAAAACTGTTTTTT. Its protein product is CASSAPREVATNEKLFF.

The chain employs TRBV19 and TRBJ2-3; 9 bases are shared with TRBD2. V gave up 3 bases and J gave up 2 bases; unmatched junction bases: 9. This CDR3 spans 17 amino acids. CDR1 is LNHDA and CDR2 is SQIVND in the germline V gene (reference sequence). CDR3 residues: CASSIFSGGHTTDTQYF. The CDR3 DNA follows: TGTGCCAGTAGTATCTTTAGCGGGGGACACACCACAGATACGCAGTATTTT.

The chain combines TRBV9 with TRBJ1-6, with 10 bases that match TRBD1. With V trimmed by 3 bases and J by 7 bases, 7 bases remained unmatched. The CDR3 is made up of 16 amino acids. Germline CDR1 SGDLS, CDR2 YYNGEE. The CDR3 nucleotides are TGTGCCAGCAGCGCCGTGACAGGGGGCCGCAATTCACCCCTCCACTTT. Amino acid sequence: CASSAVTGGRNSPLHF.

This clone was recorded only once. The DNA for the CDR3 is TGTGCCAGCTCACCACTGTATGACAGCTACGAGCAGTACTTC. Protein product: CASSPLYDSYEQYF. V usage is TRBV18 and J usage is TRBJ2-7; TRBD1 is a possible D gene (5 bases). V was cut by 1 base and J by 3 bases, with 10 bases left in between. Germline-derived CDR1 and CDR2 are KGHSH and LQKENI. This CDR3 spans 14 amino acids.

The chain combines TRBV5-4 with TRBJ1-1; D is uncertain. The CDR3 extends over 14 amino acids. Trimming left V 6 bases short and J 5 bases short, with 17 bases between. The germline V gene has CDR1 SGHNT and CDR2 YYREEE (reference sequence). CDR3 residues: CASILEGGETEAFF. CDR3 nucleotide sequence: TGTGCCAGCATTTTAGAGGGTGGGGAGACTGAAGCTTTCTTT.

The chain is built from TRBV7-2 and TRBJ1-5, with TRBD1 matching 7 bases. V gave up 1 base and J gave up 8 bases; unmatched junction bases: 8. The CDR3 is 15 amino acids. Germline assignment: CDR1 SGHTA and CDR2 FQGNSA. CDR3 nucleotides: TGTGCCAGCAGCTTAGGTCCTGCAGGGGGAAAGCCCCAGCATTTT. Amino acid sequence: CASSLGPAGGKPQHF.

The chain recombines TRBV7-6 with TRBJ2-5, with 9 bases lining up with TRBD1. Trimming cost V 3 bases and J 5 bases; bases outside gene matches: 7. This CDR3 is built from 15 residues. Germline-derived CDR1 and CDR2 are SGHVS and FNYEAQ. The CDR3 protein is CASSFRTGAGETQYF. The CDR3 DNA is TGTGCCAGCAGCTTTCGGACAGGGGCGGGGGAGACCCAGTACTTC.

The CDR3 reads CASNGGGGRQETQYF. CDR3 coding DNA: TGTGCCAGCAACGGGGGCGGGGGCCGCCAAGAGACCCAGTACTTC. The gene calls are TRBV2 and TRBJ2-5; D may be TRBD2 (7 bases). CDR1 is SNHLY and CDR2 is FYNNEI in the germline V gene. V shed 7 bases and J shed 1 base, with 16 bases lying between them. The CDR3 contains 15 residues.